This entry is about one TCR beta chain. These data originate in a study of blood T cells in healthy people across ages. Study context: The capture of about one barcoded beta molecule per two T cells was achieved by template switching.

A second about 6 to 12 cycle PCR used barcoded and J-beta primers. Each CDR3 protein gets one entry after TCRdb re-called the 5' RACE reads with MiXCR. There are about 770,000 distinct CDR3 sequences in the sample; more than 40% occur only once, and approximately 20% lies in the top ten. The TCR sequence derives from a man aged 55 to 70 in good health. Sequencing was performed on blood.

In DNA, the CDR3 is TGTGCCAGCAGTATCTCGACAGGGGGAGGCAATCAGCCCCAGCATTTT. Translated, it gives CASSISTGGGNQPQHF. The chain employs TRBV12-3 or TRBV12-4 and TRBJ1-5, with TRBD1 matching 9 bases. This CDR3 region has 16 residues. V dropped 5 bases and J dropped 2; count of bases not matched to a gene: 7.